The 4 T cell receptor beta chains below come from one sample, sequenced in a study of spatial heterogeneity in lung cancer. Whole-study findings and limits: Tumoral mutation counts were tracked by counts of expanded intratumoral alpha and beta TCRs.

Time point here: sample taken at primary tumor resection. These receptors have no identified antigens. One entry per CDR3 protein results from TCRdb running MiXCR on the 5' RACE reads. The sample consists of 20,000 to 30,000 distinct CDR3 sequences, around 8.8% of them appearing once. This sample comprised lung tumor tissue, obtained at surgery. The receptors come from a male donor with early-stage non-small cell lung cancer.

This clonotype occurred a few times. The rearrangement joins TRBV12-3 or TRBV12-4 to TRBJ1-6; perhaps TRBD1 as D (6 bases). The ends were cut back, 6 bases at V and 6 bases at J, with 12 bases in the middle. The CDR3 extends over 14 amino acids. The CDR3 coding sequence is TGTGCCAGCAGATTCGACAGGAGTAATTCACCCCTCCACTTT. Translating gives CASRFDRSNSPLHF.

At least ten counts were recorded for this clonotype. This sequence joins TRBV6-6 and TRBJ2-7; 7 bases agree with TRBD2. V lost 4 bases, J lost 5 bases, and 5 bases stayed unmatched. The germline V gene has CDR1 MNHNY and CDR2 SVGAGI (reference sequence). The CDR3 spans 13 residues. As DNA, the CDR3 is TGTGCCAGCAGTTTTGGGGGGGTCAACGAGCAGTACTTC. It codes for CASSFGGVNEQYF.

The chain couples TRBV18 to TRBJ2-7; D gene ambiguous. CDR3 length: 13 residues. Germline V gene data show CDR1 as KGHSH and CDR2 as LQKENI. Trimming stripped 6 bases from V and 7 bases from J, with 16 bases between. CDR3 in DNA: TGTGCCAGCTCGGAGACTGGCGGCAGAGAGCAGTACTTC. Protein: CASSETGGREQYF.

CDR3 in DNA: TGTGCCAGCATCCCGGCGGGTTTGAATGAGCAGTTCTTC. Translating gives CASIPAGLNEQFF. This rearrangement joins TRBV25-1 to TRBJ2-1, with D perhaps matching TRBD2 (5 bases). Germline-derived CDR1 and CDR2 are MGHDK and SYGVNS. The CDR3 totals 13 residues. V was trimmed by 7 bases and J by 7 bases, leaving 14 bases between them.